Listed below are T cell receptor beta chains from one sample, sequenced in a study of blood T cell repertoires in COVID-19. Clones were sequenced by immunoSEQ multiplex PCR, and TCRdb holds only the in-frame ones, with some missing. The sample yields under 300,000 clones, approximately 90% seen once. Sequencing input: PBMCs or T cells enriched from blood (not recorded which). These receptors were collected from a woman aged 18-29 years who had recovered from COVID-19. CDR3s include the opening cysteine and the closing phenylalanine or tryptophan. The D gene is left open where the match is weak.

>TRBV9|.|TRBJ2-3
TGTGCCAGCAGCCCGCTAGGGGAGGCAGATACGCAGTATTTT
CASSPLGEADTQYF
>TRBV11-2|TRBD1|TRBJ2-4
TGTGCCAGCAGCTCAACCCTCCGGGACAGAAAAAACATTCAGTACTTC
CASSSTLRDRKNIQYF
>TRBV27|.|TRBJ1-6
TGTGCCAGCAGCCCCCCGGGACAAGGAGGAAATGTACGTTCACCCCTCCACTTT
CASSPPGQGGNVRSPLHF
>TRBV2|.|TRBJ2-1
TGTGCCGGGAAACAGGGGACTCCGGAGAATGAGCAGTTCTTC
CAGKQGTPENEQFF
>TRBV6-1|.|TRBJ1-5
TGTGCCAGCAGTGAAAGGGGCCTGCAGCCCCAGCATTTT
CASSERGLQPQHF
>TRBV28|.|TRBJ2-3
TGTGCCAGCAGTTTAAGAGTAACCCCAGATACGCAGTATTTT
CASSLRVTPDTQYF
>TRBV2|TRBD1|TRBJ1-1
TGTGCCAGCAGTAGAGGGGACAGGGACGGTAAAGCTTTCTTT
CASSRGDRDGKAFF
>TRBV20-1|TRBD1|TRBJ1-5
TGCAGTGCTAGTAGACAGGGGCGAAATCAGCCCCAGCATTTT
CSASRQGRNQPQHF
>TRBV24-1|.|TRBJ1-2
TGTGCCACCAGTGATTTTACAACTAACTATGGCTACACCTTC
CATSDFTTNYGYTF
>TRBV11-3|TRBD1|TRBJ2-7
TGTGCCAGCAGCCTAGGGACAGGACCGGTTTCATACGAGCAGTACTTC
CASSLGTGPVSYEQYF
>TRBV5-6|.|TRBJ2-3
TGTGCCAGCAGCTTGAAAGGGGTGGATACGCAGTATTTT
CASSLKGVDTQYF
>TRBV28|.|TRBJ1-5
TGTGCCAGCAGCCTTTTAAGGGGTCTCAATCAGCCCCAGCATTTT
CASSLLRGLNQPQHF